This T cell receptor beta chain came from a study of lymphopenia after photon versus proton radiotherapy. Repertoires were generated with immunoSEQ multiplex PCR, while TCRdb's copy carries only in-frame clones and drops some. This table has 45,000 to 65,000 clones, about four fifths appearing once. CDR1 and CDR2 from the germline V gene are GTSNPN and SVGIG (reference sequence). This CDR3 has 16 amino acids. Trimming at V came to 3 bases and at J to 7 bases, leaving 8 bases not matched to a gene. V is TRBV30 and J is TRBJ1-6; TRBD1 matches at 11 bases. The starting material was peripheral blood, obtained from a patient treated with photon-based radiotherapy. The sequence came from a man aged 50 to 60 with gastric cancer. The CDR3 loop is CAWRDPGQGGNSPLHF. The CDR3 nucleotides are TGTGCCTGGAGGGACCCGGGACAGGGGGGGAATTCACCCCTCCACTTT.